The T cell receptor beta chain under discussion was sequenced for a study of T-cell reconstitution after alpha-beta-depleted transplantation in children. There are a few counts of this clonotype. Relative to the germline gene, one junction end is altered; a read error may explain this. Construction of the TCRbeta library involved unique molecular identifiers. Using its own MiXCR run on the PCR reads, TCRdb lists one record per CDR3 protein. The table shows a few hundred thousand distinct CDR3 sequences, with roughly 30% occurring only once. Source: PBMCs, taken before TCRalphabeta/CD19-depleted stem cell transplant. The sequence derives from a boy under two years old with Wiskott-Aldrich syndrome, due to receive a stem cell transplant.

The CDR3 DNA reads as TGTGCCAGCAGCGTAGCCGGGACACGTACCTACAATGAGCAGTTCTTC. It specifies CASSVAGTRTYNEQFF. The chain recombines TRBV7-6 with TRBJ2-1, with D possibly matching TRBD1 (6 bases). Looked up from germline, CDR1 is SGHVS and CDR2 is FNYEAQ. The CDR3 runs 16 residues.